These T cell receptor beta chains were read from a single sample in a study of blood T cell repertoires in COVID-19. Sequenced by immunoSEQ multiplex PCR; TCRdb stores in-frame clones only, minus some. The repertoire has 100,000 to 140,000 clones, 84% of them found once; the top ten carry about 4%. The sequencing sample was made of peripheral blood. The receptors were gathered from a human donor in a cohort sampled during active COVID-19. Both conserved end residues are part of each CDR3. The D gene is left open where the match is weak. Size is omitted from some rows. Given values are once, few, many or a class for expanded clones.

NA	TRBV9	NA	TRBJ2-1	TGTGCCAGCAGCGTAGATATGGGGCGAAATGAGCAGTTCTTC	CASSVDMGRNEQFF
NA	TRBV5-1	TRBD2	TRBJ2-3	TGCGCCAGCAGCTTTCTAGCGGGCACAGATACGCAGTATTTT	CASSFLAGTDTQYF
once	TRBV7-3	TRBD1	TRBJ1-3	TGTGCCAGCAGCTCTCAGGGACAGGCTGGAAACACCATATATTTT	CASSSQGQAGNTIYF
few	TRBV7-2	TRBD1	TRBJ1-5	TGTGCCAGCAGCCCGGACAGGGTTCAGCCCCAGCATTTT	CASSPDRVQPQHF
NA	TRBV3-1/TRBV3-2	NA	TRBJ2-5	TGTGCCAGCAGCCCGAGCGGGTCTCAAGAGACCCAGTACTTC	CASSPSGSQETQYF
NA	TRBV10-3	NA	TRBJ1-6	TGTGCCATCAGTGAGTCGCAACAGGGTAATTCACCCCTCCACTTT	CAISESQQGNSPLHF
few	TRBV24-1	TRBD2	TRBJ2-1	TGTGCCACCAGTGATTTGTCGGCTAGCGGGCTTTGGGGTGAGCAGTTCTTC	CATSDLSASGLWGEQFF
NA	TRBV15	TRBD2	TRBJ2-3	TGTGCCACCAGCAGAGATCCGGCGGGAGGGGTTGAGGATACGCAGTATTTT	CATSRDPAGGVEDTQYF
few	TRBV7-9	NA	TRBJ1-3	TGTGCCAGCAGCCCCTCTTCGGCCGGGGACACCATATATTTT	CASSPSSAGDTIYF
NA	TRBV28	TRBD2	TRBJ2-1	TGTGCCAGCAGAACTTGGAGCGGGAGGGGAGACTACAATGAGCAGTTCTTC	CASRTWSGRGDYNEQFF
NA	TRBV5-1	TRBD1	TRBJ2-2	TGCGCCAGCAGCTTGGGGGGGACAGGCACCGGGGAGCTGTTTTTT	CASSLGGTGTGELFF
NA	TRBV9	TRBD1	TRBJ2-5	TGTGCCAGCAGCGTAGGGAATACAGGGGGTGGTGAGACCCAGTACTTC	CASSVGNTGGGETQYF
NA	TRBV10-3	NA	TRBJ2-7	TGTGCCATCAGTGAACTGGACAGCGGGACCTACGAGCAGTACTTC	CAISELDSGTYEQYF
NA	TRBV18	NA	TRBJ1-1	TGTGCCAGCTCACCATTAGAAATGAACACTGAAGCTTTCTTT	CASSPLEMNTEAFF
NA	TRBV25-1	TRBD1	TRBJ1-2	TGTGCCAGCAGTGCGACCGAACCTACCGGGACAGGGGTCTATGGCTACACCTTC	CASSATEPTGTGVYGYTF
few	TRBV5-1	TRBD2	TRBJ2-1	TGCGCCAGCTACAGGACTAGCGGGGCCCCCAATGAGCAGTTCTTC	CASYRTSGAPNEQFF
NA	TRBV24-1	TRBD1	TRBJ1-2	TGTGCCACCAGTGCCGATGACAGGGCCCTAAGCTACACCTTC	CATSADDRALSYTF
NA	TRBV24-1	NA	TRBJ2-3	TGTGCCACCAGTGACCCTAGTAGAGCAGATACGCAGTATTTT	CATSDPSRADTQYF
NA	TRBV7-2	NA	TRBJ2-1	TGTGCCAGCAGCTTAGCGGCCCTTTGGGAGCAGTTCTTC	CASSLAALWEQFF
NA	TRBV5-1	TRBD2	TRBJ2-1	TGCGCCAGCAGCTCGACTAGCCAGCCTCCTGAGCAGTTCTTC	CASSSTSQPPEQFF
NA	TRBV6-2/TRBV6-3	TRBD1	TRBJ1-2	TGTGCCAGCAGTTACCCCGACAGGGGCGGGGGCTACACCTTC	CASSYPDRGGGYTF
NA	TRBV28	TRBD2	TRBJ2-7	TGTGCCAGCAGTTTAAGAAGGGGAGGGACTAGCCCCTACGAGCAGTACTTC	CASSLRRGGTSPYEQYF
NA	TRBV7-6	NA	TRBJ2-4	TGTGCCAGCAGCTTAGGGGACTCCGGTTACATTCAGTACTTC	CASSLGDSGYIQYF
NA	TRBV9	TRBD2	TRBJ2-5	TGTGCCAGCAGCGTAGCTCCTAGCGGGGAGACCCAGTACTTC	CASSVAPSGETQYF
NA	TRBV27	NA	TRBJ2-3	TGTGCCAGCAGAGCTACCGGGACACGGTACACAGATACGCAGTATTTT	CASRATGTRYTDTQYF
NA	TRBV18	NA	TRBJ1-1	TGTGCCAGCTCACCGGCCGGGACAAAGAACACTGAAGCTTTCTTT	CASSPAGTKNTEAFF
NA	TRBV29-1	TRBD2	TRBJ2-5	TGCAGCGTTGAACTAGCGGGAGTTTGGCAAGAGACCCAGTACTTC	CSVELAGVWQETQYF
NA	TRBV5-1	NA	TRBJ2-3	TGCGCCAGCAGCTTGGGGGGCCGCACAGATACGCAGTATTTT	CASSLGGRTDTQYF
NA	TRBV20-1	NA	TRBJ1-2	TGCAGTGCTAGTCTATCCTATGGCTACACCTTC	CSASLSYGYTF
NA	TRBV4-1	NA	TRBJ1-2	TGCGCCAGCAGCGACCAGGGGAACTATGGCTACACCTTC	CASSDQGNYGYTF